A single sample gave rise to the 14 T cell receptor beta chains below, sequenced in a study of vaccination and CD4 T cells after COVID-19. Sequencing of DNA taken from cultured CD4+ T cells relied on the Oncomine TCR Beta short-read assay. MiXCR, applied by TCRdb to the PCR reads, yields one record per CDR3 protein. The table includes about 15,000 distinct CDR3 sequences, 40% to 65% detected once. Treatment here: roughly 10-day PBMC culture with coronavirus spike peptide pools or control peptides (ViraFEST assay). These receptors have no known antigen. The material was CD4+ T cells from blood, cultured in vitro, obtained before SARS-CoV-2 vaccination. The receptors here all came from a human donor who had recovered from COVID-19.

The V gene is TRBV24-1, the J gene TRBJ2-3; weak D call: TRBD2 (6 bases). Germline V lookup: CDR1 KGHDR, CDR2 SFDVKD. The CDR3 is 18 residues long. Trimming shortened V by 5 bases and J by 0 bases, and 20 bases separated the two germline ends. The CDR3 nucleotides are TGTGCCACCAGTGTGCGGGGACTGGGACGGAACAGCACAGATACGCAGTATTTT. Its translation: CATSVRGLGRNSTDTQYF.

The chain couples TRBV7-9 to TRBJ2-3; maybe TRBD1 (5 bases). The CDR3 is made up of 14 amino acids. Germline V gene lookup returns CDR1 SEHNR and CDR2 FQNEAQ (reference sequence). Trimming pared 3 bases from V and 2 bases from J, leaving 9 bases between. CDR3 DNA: TGTGCCAGCAGCTTCGACAGATACACAGATACGCAGTATTTT. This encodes CASSFDRYTDTQYF.

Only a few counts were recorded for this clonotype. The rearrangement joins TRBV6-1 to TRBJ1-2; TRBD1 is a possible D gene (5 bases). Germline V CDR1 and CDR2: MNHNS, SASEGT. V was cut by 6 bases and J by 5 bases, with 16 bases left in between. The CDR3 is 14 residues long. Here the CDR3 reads CASRGPGARYGYTF. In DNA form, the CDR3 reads TGTGCCAGCAGGGGCCCCGGGGCAAGATATGGCTACACCTTC.

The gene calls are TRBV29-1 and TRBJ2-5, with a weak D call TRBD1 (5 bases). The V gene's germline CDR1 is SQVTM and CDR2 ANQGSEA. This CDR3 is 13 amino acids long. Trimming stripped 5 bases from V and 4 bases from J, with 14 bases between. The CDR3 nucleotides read TGCAGCGTTTCTACAGGAAGAGGAGAGACCCAGTACTTC. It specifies CSVSTGRGETQYF.

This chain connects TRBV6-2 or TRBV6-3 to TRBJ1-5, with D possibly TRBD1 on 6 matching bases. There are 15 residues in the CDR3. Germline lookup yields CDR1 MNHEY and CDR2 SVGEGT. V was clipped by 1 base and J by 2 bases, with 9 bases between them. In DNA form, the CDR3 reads TGTGCCAGCAGTTACTTACCAGGGGGCAATCAGCCCCAGCATTTT. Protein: CASSYLPGGNQPQHF.

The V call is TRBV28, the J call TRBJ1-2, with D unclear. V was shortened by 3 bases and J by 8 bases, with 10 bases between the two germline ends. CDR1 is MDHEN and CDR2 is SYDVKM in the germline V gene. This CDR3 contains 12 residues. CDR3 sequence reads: CASSFRARGYTF. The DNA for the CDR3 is TGTGCCAGCAGTTTTCGGGCCCGGGGCTACACCTTC.

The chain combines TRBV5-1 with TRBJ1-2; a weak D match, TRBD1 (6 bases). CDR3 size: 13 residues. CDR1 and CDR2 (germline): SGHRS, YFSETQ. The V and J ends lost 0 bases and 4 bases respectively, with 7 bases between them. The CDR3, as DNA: TGCGCCAGCAGCTTGGCGGACAGCTATGGCTACACCTTC. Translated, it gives CASSLADSYGYTF.

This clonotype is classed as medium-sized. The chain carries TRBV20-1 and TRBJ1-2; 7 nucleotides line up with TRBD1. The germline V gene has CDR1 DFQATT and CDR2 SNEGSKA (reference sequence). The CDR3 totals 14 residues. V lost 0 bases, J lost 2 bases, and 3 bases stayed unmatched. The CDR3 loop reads CSARDRGANYGYTF. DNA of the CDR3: TGCAGTGCTAGAGACAGGGGGGCGAACTATGGCTACACCTTC.

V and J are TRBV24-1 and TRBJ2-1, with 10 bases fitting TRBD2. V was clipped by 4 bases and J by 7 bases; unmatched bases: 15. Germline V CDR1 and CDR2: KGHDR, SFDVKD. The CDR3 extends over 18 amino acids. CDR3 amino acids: CATSDRPGGAGGPNEQFF. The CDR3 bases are TGTGCCACCAGTGACCGCCCGGGTGGAGCGGGAGGGCCAAATGAGCAGTTCTTC.

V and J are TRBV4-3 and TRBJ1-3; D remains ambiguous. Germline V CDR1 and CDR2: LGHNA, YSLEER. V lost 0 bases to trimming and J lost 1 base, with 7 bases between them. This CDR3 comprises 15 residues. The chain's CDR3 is CASSQEGYSGNTIYF. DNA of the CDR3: TGCGCCAGCAGCCAAGAGGGGTATTCTGGAAACACCATATATTTT.

The CDR3: CATSRDLGQGAYTEAFF. As DNA, the CDR3 is TGTGCCACCAGCAGAGATCTGGGACAGGGGGCGTACACTGAAGCTTTCTTT. The rearrangement uses TRBV15 and TRBJ1-1; 12 positions agree with TRBD1. CDR3 length: 17 residues. J gave up 3 bases and V 0 bases, and 5 bases lay outside the gene matches. Germline V gives CDR1 LNHNV, CDR2 YYDKDF (reference sequence).

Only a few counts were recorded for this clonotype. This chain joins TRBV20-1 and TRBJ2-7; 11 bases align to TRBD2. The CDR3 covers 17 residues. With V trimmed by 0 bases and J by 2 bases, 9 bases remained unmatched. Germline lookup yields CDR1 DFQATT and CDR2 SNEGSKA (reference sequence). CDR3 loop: CSARDPASGGPTYEQYF. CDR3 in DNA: TGCAGTGCTAGAGATCCGGCTAGCGGGGGGCCAACCTACGAGCAGTACTTC.

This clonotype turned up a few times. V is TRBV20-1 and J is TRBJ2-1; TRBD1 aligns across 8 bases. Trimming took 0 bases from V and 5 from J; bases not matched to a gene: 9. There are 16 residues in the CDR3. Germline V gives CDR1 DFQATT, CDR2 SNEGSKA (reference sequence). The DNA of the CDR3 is TGCAGTGCTAGAGACCCCGGGACAGGAGGAGACAATGAGCAGTTCTTC. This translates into CSARDPGTGGDNEQFF.

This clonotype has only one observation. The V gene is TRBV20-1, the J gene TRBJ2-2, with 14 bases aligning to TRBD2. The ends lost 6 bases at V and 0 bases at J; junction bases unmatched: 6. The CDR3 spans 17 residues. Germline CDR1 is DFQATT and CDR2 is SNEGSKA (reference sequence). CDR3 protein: CSADRGLAGANTGELFF. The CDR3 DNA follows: TGCAGTGCAGATAGGGGACTAGCGGGAGCGAACACCGGGGAGCTGTTTTTT.